This T cell receptor beta chain was observed in a study of shared clonotypes between healthy human individuals. General observations from the study: Lower generation probabilities were found for non-shared clonotypes than for those shared by all four donors.

Some clones are missing from TCRdb's copy, which holds only in-frame ones; the method was immunoSEQ multiplex PCR. The sample shows roughly 680,000 clones, approximately 77% of them seen only once. In the case of this clone: Its antigen is undetermined.

The V and J ends lost 4 bases and 7 bases respectively, with 13 bases between them. This CDR3 region has 13 residues. Germline V gene sequence: CDR1 SNHLY, CDR2 FYNNEI. The genes are TRBV2 and TRBJ2-5, with D perhaps matching TRBD2 (6 bases). The sample was memory CD4+ T cells sorted from blood. Subset given: CD45RA-negative fraction. This clonotype originated in a woman under 40 in good health. The CDR3 DNA follows: TGTGCCAGCAGTGGCGGGGCTTTCGGGACCCAGTACTTC. It translates to CASSGGAFGTQYF.